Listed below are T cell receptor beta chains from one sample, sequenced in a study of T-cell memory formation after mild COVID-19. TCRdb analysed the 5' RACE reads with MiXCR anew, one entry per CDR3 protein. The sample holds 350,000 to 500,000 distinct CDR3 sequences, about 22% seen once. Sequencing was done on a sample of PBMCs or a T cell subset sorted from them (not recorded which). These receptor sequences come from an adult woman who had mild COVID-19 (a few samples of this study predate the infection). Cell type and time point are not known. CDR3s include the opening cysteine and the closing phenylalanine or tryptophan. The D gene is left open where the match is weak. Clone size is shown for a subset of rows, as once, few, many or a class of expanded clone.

TGTGCCAGCAGTTTACCCCCTACGACAGGCGCAATTGCCACAGATACGCAGTATTTT,CASSLPPTTGAIATDTQYF,-,TRBJ2-3,few,TRBV12-3/TRBV12-4
TGTGCCAGCAGCCCCGCTCCGTATACTAGCGGAATTAGCACAGATACGCAGTATTTT,CASSPAPYTSGISTDTQYF,TRBD2,TRBJ2-3,once,TRBV7-2
TGTGCCAGCAGTTTCTCGACAGGGGGAAAACCCTACGAGCAGTACTTC,CASSFSTGGKPYEQYF,TRBD1,TRBJ2-7,few,TRBV12-3/TRBV12-4
TGTGCCAGCAGCAAATCCGATCCTTCAGGGAACACTGAAGCTTTCTTT,CASSKSDPSGNTEAFF,-,TRBJ1-1,-,TRBV21-1
TGCGCCAGCAGCTTGAACGCGGGACTTACCTACAATGAGCAGTTCTTC,CASSLNAGLTYNEQFF,-,TRBJ2-1,few,TRBV5-1
TGTGCCAGCAATTCTTTTCGCGGAGGAGAGGGATCTGAAGCTTTCTTT,CASNSFRGGEGSEAFF,-,TRBJ1-1,few,TRBV27
TGTGCCAGCAGTGAGGACAGGGGCCCCTACGAGCAGTACTTC,CASSEDRGPYEQYF,TRBD1,TRBJ2-7,many,TRBV6-5
TGTGCCAGCAGCTCCAACAGGGAGGTCTACAATGAGCAGTTCTTC,CASSSNREVYNEQFF,-,TRBJ2-1,-,TRBV7-8
TGTGCCATCAGTGATCAGACCGGGGAGCTGTTTTTT,CAISDQTGELFF,-,TRBJ2-2,few,TRBV10-3
TGTGCCAGCAGCCCAACAGGGGGCTCCCAGTTCTTC,CASSPTGGSQFF,TRBD1,TRBJ2-1,-,TRBV7-3
TGCAGCGTTGCCCAGCGAAACTATGGCTACACCTTC,CSVAQRNYGYTF,-,TRBJ1-2,-,TRBV29-1
TGTGCCAGCAGCCCCGGACTCCTGTCTAATGAGCAGTTCTTC,CASSPGLLSNEQFF,-,TRBJ2-1,few,TRBV7-3
TGTGCCAGCAGTGAAAGGGTCATGAACACTGAAGCTTTCTTT,CASSERVMNTEAFF,-,TRBJ1-1,few,TRBV6-1
TGCGCCAGCAGTCAAACTAGCGGGAGAACGGATACGCAGTATTTT,CASSQTSGRTDTQYF,TRBD2,TRBJ2-3,-,TRBV23-1
TGTGCCAGCAGTAAGCAGACAGGGGTCCCCTACGAGCAGTACTTC,CASSKQTGVPYEQYF,TRBD1,TRBJ2-7,-,TRBV27
TGTGCCAGCAGCCCTAAAGCAAATTCACCCCTCCACTTT,CASSPKANSPLHF,-,TRBJ1-6,-,TRBV7-6
TGTGCCAGCAGTCCCTCGAGCTCAGATACGCAGTATTTT,CASSPSSSDTQYF,-,TRBJ2-3,-,TRBV12-3/TRBV12-4
TGTGCCACTGGGACTAGCGCAAACACCGGGGAGCTGTTTTTT,CATGTSANTGELFF,TRBD2,TRBJ2-2,-,TRBV15
TGTGCCAGCAGCTTAGTGGACAATGAGCAGTTCTTC,CASSLVDNEQFF,-,TRBJ2-1,many,TRBV7-9
TGTGCCAGCAGCGCCCTGACTAGCGGGAGTGTTAGGGAGCTGTTTTTT,CASSALTSGSVRELFF,TRBD2,TRBJ2-2,-,TRBV9
TGTGCCAGCAGCTTGCTGGGGAGCTCCTACAATGAGCAGTTCTTC,CASSLLGSSYNEQFF,-,TRBJ2-1,few,TRBV11-2
TGTGCCACCAGCAGAGATGAGGGGGCCCCTCCGTACTTC,CATSRDEGAPPYF,TRBD1,TRBJ2-5,-,TRBV15
TGCGCCAGCAGCCCCCGGGACAGGTACGAGCAGTACTTC,CASSPRDRYEQYF,TRBD1,TRBJ2-7,-,TRBV5-1
TGTGCCAGCAGTGCTATAGCGGGAGCGGTACACGAGCAGTACTTC,CASSAIAGAVHEQYF,TRBD2,TRBJ2-7,few,TRBV6-1
TGCGCCAGCAGAGAGGACAACACTCCTGGAAACACCATATATTTT,CASREDNTPGNTIYF,-,TRBJ1-3,-,TRBV5-1
TGCGCCAGCAGCCCGAGACTAGCGGACAATGAGCAGTTCTTC,CASSPRLADNEQFF,TRBD2,TRBJ2-1,few,TRBV5-1
TGTGCCAGCAGCTTAGGCCGGGGAGGTTGGGCAGATACGCAGTATTTT,CASSLGRGGWADTQYF,-,TRBJ2-3,-,TRBV13
TGTGCCAGCAGCCCACAGGGGCCTGGTTCACCCCTCCACTTT,CASSPQGPGSPLHF,TRBD1,TRBJ1-6,-,TRBV7-3
TGTGCCAGCAGCTTCCAGGACACGCAAGAGACCCAGTACTTC,CASSFQDTQETQYF,-,TRBJ2-5,few,TRBV7-2
TGTGCCAGCTCACCCACAGGGGGCAACTATGGCTACACCTTC,CASSPTGGNYGYTF,TRBD1,TRBJ1-2,-,TRBV18
TGCGCCAGCAGCCGACTGCCCAAGGACACTGAAGCTTTCTTT,CASSRLPKDTEAFF,-,TRBJ1-1,few,TRBV4-1
TGCAGTGCTAGAGTTTCTGCGTTTTCTGTCGGATACGAGCAGTACTTC,CSARVSAFSVGYEQYF,-,TRBJ2-7,-,TRBV20-1
TGCGCCAGCAGCTTGGGTCCCGCGCTGGGGACTGAAGCTTTCTTT,CASSLGPALGTEAFF,-,TRBJ1-1,-,TRBV5-1
TGTGCCGCTGGAGAAGAGAACACAGATACGCAGTATTTT,CAAGEENTDTQYF,-,TRBJ2-3,-,TRBV10-3
TGTGCCAGCAGCTCCGTGTCTACACGGACCCCCTACGAGCAGTACTTC,CASSSVSTRTPYEQYF,-,TRBJ2-7,-,TRBV5-6
TGTGCCTGGAGTCCTTACACAGGGGCGTACACTGAAGCTTTCTTT,CAWSPYTGAYTEAFF,TRBD1,TRBJ1-1,-,TRBV30
TGCAGCGTTGACCCTCCCGGGACAGTACAAGAGACCCAGTACTTC,CSVDPPGTVQETQYF,TRBD1,TRBJ2-5,many,TRBV29-1
TGTGCCAGCGCTGTGATGAGTCCCGACGAGCAGTACTTC,CASAVMSPDEQYF,-,TRBJ2-7,few,TRBV9
TGCGCCAGCAGCCCCGGGACAGGGAACAATGAGCAGTTCTTC,CASSPGTGNNEQFF,TRBD1,TRBJ2-1,few,TRBV5-1
TGCAGCGCTAGGGCGACCAAAAACATTCAGTACTTC,CSARATKNIQYF,-,TRBJ2-4,-,TRBV29-1
TGTGCCAGCTCACCTCAAACGAACGAGCAGTACTTC,CASSPQTNEQYF,-,TRBJ2-7,-,TRBV7-9
TGCAGCGTTGGGGCCCTAGGGGGCCCCTACGAGCAGTACTTC,CSVGALGGPYEQYF,TRBD1,TRBJ2-7,few,TRBV29-1
TGTGCCAGCAGTGTTTTGACCGGGGAGCTGTTTTTT,CASSVLTGELFF,-,TRBJ2-2,few,TRBV25-1
TGCAGCGTTGATTCGGGGGCTGAATACGAGCAGTACTTC,CSVDSGAEYEQYF,-,TRBJ2-7,-,TRBV29-1
TGTGCCACCAGCAGACAACTCGGGACAGGGGGACGAAGGGCCCAGTACTTC,CATSRQLGTGGRRAQYF,TRBD1,TRBJ2-5,few,TRBV15
TGCAGCGTTGCGAGGAACACTGAAGCTTTCTTT,CSVARNTEAFF,-,TRBJ1-1,few,TRBV29-1
TGTGCCAGCAGCCGCAATCTAGCGGGGAGAAACACCGGGGAGCTGTTTTTT,CASSRNLAGRNTGELFF,TRBD2,TRBJ2-2,few,TRBV14
TGTGCCAGCAGTTCGGACAGTCGCTATGGCTACACCTTC,CASSSDSRYGYTF,-,TRBJ1-2,once,TRBV12-3/TRBV12-4